The entry that follows covers one T cell receptor beta chain sequence. These data originate in a study of blood T cell repertoires in COVID-19. TCRdb's table, derived via immunoSEQ multiplex PCR, lists solely in-frame clones and lacks some. In the table there are about 150,000 clones, about 73% of which are singletons. Sequenced: peripheral blood. The receptor comes from a man older than 75 with acute or convalescent COVID-19.

CDR3 bases: TGTGCCAGCAGTTTGGGGACTAGTCTGGAGACCCAGTACTTC. Amino acids: CASSLGTSLETQYF. V is TRBV28 and J is TRBJ2-5; 8 positions match TRBD2. This CDR3 contains 14 residues. The V gene end was trimmed by 3 bases and the J gene end by 5 bases; junction bases not matched to a gene: 5. Germline V gene data show CDR1 as MDHEN and CDR2 as SYDVKM.